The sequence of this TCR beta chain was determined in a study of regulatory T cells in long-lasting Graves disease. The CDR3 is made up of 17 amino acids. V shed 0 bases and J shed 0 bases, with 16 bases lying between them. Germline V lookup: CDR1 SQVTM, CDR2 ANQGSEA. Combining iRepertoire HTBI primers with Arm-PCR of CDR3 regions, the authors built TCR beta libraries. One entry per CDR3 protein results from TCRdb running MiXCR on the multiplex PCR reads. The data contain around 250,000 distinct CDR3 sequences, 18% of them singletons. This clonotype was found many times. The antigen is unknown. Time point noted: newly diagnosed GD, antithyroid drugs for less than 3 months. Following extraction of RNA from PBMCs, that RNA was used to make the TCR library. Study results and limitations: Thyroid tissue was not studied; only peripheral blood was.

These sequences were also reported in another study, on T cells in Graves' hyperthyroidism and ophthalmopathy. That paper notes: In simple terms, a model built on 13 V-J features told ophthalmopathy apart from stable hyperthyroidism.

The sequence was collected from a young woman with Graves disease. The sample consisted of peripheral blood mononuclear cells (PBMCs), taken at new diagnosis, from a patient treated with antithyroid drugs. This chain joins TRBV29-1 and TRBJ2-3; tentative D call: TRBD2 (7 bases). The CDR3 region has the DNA TGCAGCGTTGAAGATCTTCTCGGGGGGCGCAGCACAGATACGCAGTATTTT. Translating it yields CSVEDLLGGRSTDTQYF.